The T cell receptor (beta chain) under discussion was sequenced for a study of shared clonotypes between healthy human individuals. The method was immunoSEQ multiplex PCR; TCRdb's version includes in-frame clones alone and lacks a portion of them. The table lists 660,000 or so clones, 95% to 97% of them singletons. CD45RO-negative cells were positively selected for CCR7, leaving out terminally differentiated effector memory CD45RA+ cells. Trimming removed 6 bases at V and 8 bases at J, with 19 bases between. Germline assignment: CDR1 SEHNR and CDR2 FQNEAQ (reference sequence). CDR3 length: 15 residues.

V is TRBV7-9 and J is TRBJ1-4; perhaps TRBD1 as D (6 bases). Sample: naive CD8+ T cells sorted from blood. The TCR was taken from a woman aged 25 to 39 in good health. The CDR3, as DNA: TGTGCCAGCAGATCTCAGGGGTCGCTAGGGGAAAAACTGTTTTTT. Protein sequence: CASRSQGSLGEKLFF.